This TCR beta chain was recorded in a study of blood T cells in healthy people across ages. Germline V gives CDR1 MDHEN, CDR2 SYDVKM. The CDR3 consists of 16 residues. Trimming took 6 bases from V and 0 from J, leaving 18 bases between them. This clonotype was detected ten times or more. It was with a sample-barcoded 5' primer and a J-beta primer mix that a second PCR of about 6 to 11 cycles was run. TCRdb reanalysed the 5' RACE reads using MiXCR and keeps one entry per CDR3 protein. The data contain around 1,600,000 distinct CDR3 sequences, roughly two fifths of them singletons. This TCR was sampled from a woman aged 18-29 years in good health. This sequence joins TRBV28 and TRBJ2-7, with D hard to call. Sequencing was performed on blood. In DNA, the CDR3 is TGTGCCAGCAGGGAAAAGCCCGGACGGCTCTCCTACGAGCAGTACTTC. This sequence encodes CASREKPGRLSYEQYF.